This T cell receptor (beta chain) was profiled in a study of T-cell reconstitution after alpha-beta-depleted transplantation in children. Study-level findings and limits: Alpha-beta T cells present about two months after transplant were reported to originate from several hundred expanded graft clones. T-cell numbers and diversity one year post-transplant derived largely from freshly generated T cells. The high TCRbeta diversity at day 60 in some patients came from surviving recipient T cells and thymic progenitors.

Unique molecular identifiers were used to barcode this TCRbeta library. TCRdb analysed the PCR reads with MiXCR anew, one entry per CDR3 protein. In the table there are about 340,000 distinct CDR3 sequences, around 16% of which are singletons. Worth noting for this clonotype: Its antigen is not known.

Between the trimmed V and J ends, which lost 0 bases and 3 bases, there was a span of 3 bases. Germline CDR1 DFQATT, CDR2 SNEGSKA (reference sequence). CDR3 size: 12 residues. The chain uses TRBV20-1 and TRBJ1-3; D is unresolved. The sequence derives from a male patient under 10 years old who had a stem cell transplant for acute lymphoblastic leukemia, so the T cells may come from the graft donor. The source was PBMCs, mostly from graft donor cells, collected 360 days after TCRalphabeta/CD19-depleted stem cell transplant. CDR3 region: CSAREVGNTIYF. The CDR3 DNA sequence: TGCAGTGCTAGAGAGGTTGGAAACACCATATATTTT.